Listed below are T cell receptor beta chains from one sample, sequenced in a study of response to subunit inactivated influenza vaccine. One entry per CDR3 protein, called by TCRdb with MiXCR from the RT-PCR reads. The data contain about 570,000 distinct CDR3 sequences, about 10% of them seen just once; the ten biggest clones take up 8% to 13%. The same sample was also used in a study of T cells expressing NK-cell markers.

Sequencing used PBMCs from blood, obtained on the day of vaccination. These receptors were collected from a middle-aged man who received an inactivated influenza vaccine. CDR3s include the opening cysteine and the closing phenylalanine or tryptophan. D genes are given only for firm matches. The size of a clone is reported for some rows only, either as once, few or many, or as a class for expanded clones.

clone size	V gene	J gene	D gene	CDR3 DNA	CDR3 protein
many	TRBV28	TRBJ1-6	TRBD1	TGTGCCAGCACCACGGGACAGGGTCGGGCACCCCTCCACTTT	CASTTGQGRAPLHF
few	TRBV5-6	TRBJ1-1	TRBD1	TGTGCCAGCAGCTTGCTTGGGACAGGGGCCAAAAACACTGAAGCTTTCTTT	CASSLLGTGAKNTEAFF
few	TRBV6-2/TRBV6-3	TRBJ2-5	TRBD1	TGTGCCAGCAGAGCGGGACAGGGTGGAGAGACCCAGTACTTC	CASRAGQGGETQYF
few	TRBV7-9	TRBJ2-5	TRBD1	TGTGCCAGCAGCCCTATCTGGACAGGGCAAGAGACCCAGTACTTC	CASSPIWTGQETQYF
-	TRBV6-2/TRBV6-3	TRBJ1-1	-	TGTGCCAGCAGTAGGCAGGGGAAAGCTTTCTTT	CASSRQGKAFF
-	TRBV19	TRBJ2-1	-	TGTGCCAGTAGTATGGAGGCAGAATACAATGAGCAGTTCTTC	CASSMEAEYNEQFF
-	TRBV19	TRBJ2-7	-	TGTGCCAGTAGTATACGCGGACTGCAACGAGAGCAGTACTTC	CASSIRGLQREQYF
-	TRBV6-1	TRBJ2-1	TRBD2	TGTGCCAGCAGTACCAGGACTAGCGGGAGCCATGAGCAGTTCTTC	CASSTRTSGSHEQFF
-	TRBV18	TRBJ2-7	TRBD2	TGTGCCAGCTCACCATCTCGGGAGGGGAACGAGCAGTACTTC	CASSPSREGNEQYF
-	TRBV10-3	TRBJ2-1	TRBD2	TGTGCCATCAGCCTAGCGGGAGTCTCCGATGAGCAGTTCTTC	CAISLAGVSDEQFF
-	TRBV5-1	TRBJ2-5	-	TGCGCCAGCAGCTTTGGAGGGGACCAAGAGACCCAGTACTTC	CASSFGGDQETQYF
few	TRBV6-4	TRBJ2-1	TRBD2	TGTGCCAGCAGTGAGGCTAGCGGGGGGACGTATGAGCAGTTCTTC	CASSEASGGTYEQFF
many	TRBV15	TRBJ2-1	-	TGTGCCACCAGCAGAGATTTTGTTAGCTCCTACAATGAGCAGTTCTTC	CATSRDFVSSYNEQFF
-	TRBV20-1	TRBJ2-2	-	TGCAGTGCTAGTCCTTATGTCGAGGGTTGGACCGGGGAGCTGTTTTTT	CSASPYVEGWTGELFF
-	TRBV6-2/TRBV6-3	TRBJ2-3	-	TGTGCCAGCAGTTACATAGCGCCAGATACGCAGTATTTT	CASSYIAPDTQYF
many	TRBV7-7	TRBJ2-3	-	TGTGCTAGCAGCTTAGGTCAGGGCCCTTTTGGCACAGATACGCAGTATTTT	CASSLGQGPFGTDTQYF
many	TRBV7-8	TRBJ1-3	-	TGTGCCAGCACTTGGGCGGTCAACTCTGGAAACACCATATATTTT	CASTWAVNSGNTIYF
many	TRBV6-2/TRBV6-3	TRBJ2-1	TRBD1	TGTGCCAGCAGTCCTGGACAGGCCACCTACAATGAGCAGTTCTTC	CASSPGQATYNEQFF
-	TRBV20-1	TRBJ2-5	TRBD2	TGCAGTGCTAGAGGAGACCCGGGAGGAGAGACCCAGTACTTC	CSARGDPGGETQYF
many	TRBV7-2	TRBJ2-5	-	TGTGCCAGCACCATATCGGGACTTTTCCAAGAGACCCAGTACTTC	CASTISGLFQETQYF
-	TRBV28	TRBJ2-4	TRBD1	TGTGCCAGCAGGCCGACAGGGGGTATTGCCAAAAACATTCAGTACTTC	CASRPTGGIAKNIQYF
few	TRBV21-1	TRBJ2-2	-	TGTGCCAGCAGCAAAGCGGAGGACACGAACACCGGGGAGCTGTTTTTT	CASSKAEDTNTGELFF
-	TRBV27	TRBJ1-5	-	TGTGCCAGCAAACCCGGCGGCCGGGGTATCTACGGCAATCAGCCCCAGCATTTT	CASKPGGRGIYGNQPQHF
many	TRBV5-1	TRBJ2-7	TRBD1	TGCGCCAGCAGCCCCCCCGGACAGGTTCTCGAGCAGTACTTC	CASSPPGQVLEQYF
once	TRBV12-3/TRBV12-4	TRBJ2-3	-	TGTGCCAGCAGTTTATATCGCGGGGACACAGATACGCAGTATTTT	CASSLYRGDTDTQYF
-	TRBV5-6	TRBJ2-5	-	TGTGCCAGCAGCCCTTTTGCGGGTCCCCAAGAGACCCAGTACTTC	CASSPFAGPQETQYF
-	TRBV5-1	TRBJ1-4	TRBD1	TGCGCCAGCAGCGTCGCAGGGGGTCGGGCTAATGAAAAACTGTTTTTT	CASSVAGGRANEKLFF
many	TRBV29-1	TRBJ2-7	TRBD2	TGCAGCGTTGCGACCGGGGGGAGCTCCTACGAGCAGTACTTC	CSVATGGSSYEQYF
-	TRBV5-1	TRBJ2-3	-	TGCGCCAGCAGCTTACCCGCGAGACTTACAGGGACAAAGTGGTATTTT	CASSLPARLTGTKWYF
few	TRBV15	TRBJ2-6	TRBD2	TGTGCCACCAGCTTGATTGGAACTTGGAGCGGGGGGCCCTCTGGGGCCAACGTCCTGACTTTC	CATSLIGTWSGGPSGANVLTF
-	TRBV11-2	TRBJ2-1	TRBD2	TGTGCCAGCATCCGTCCGGGACTAGCGGGGTATAGCTCCTACAATGAGCAGTTCTTC	CASIRPGLAGYSSYNEQFF
few	TRBV7-2	TRBJ2-2	-	TGTGCCAGCAGCAAATTCGGCAGGAACACCGGGGAGCTGTTTTTT	CASSKFGRNTGELFF
-	TRBV29-1	TRBJ2-5	-	TGCAGCGTTGATGGCAGGGGACAAGAGACCCAGTACTTC	CSVDGRGQETQYF
-	TRBV11-2	TRBJ2-1	-	TGTGCCAGCAGCTATACGGTTACGGTTTCCCTCTACATTGAGCAGTTCTTC	CASSYTVTVSLYIEQFF
-	TRBV20-1	TRBJ2-7	-	TGCAGTGCTTCCCGGGACGGGACCTACGAGCAGTACTTC	CSASRDGTYEQYF
many	TRBV7-3	TRBJ2-1	TRBD2	TGTGCCAGCAGCTTACTAGCGGGAGGCCCGTACAATGAGCAGTTCTTC	CASSLLAGGPYNEQFF
few	TRBV20-1	TRBJ2-7	TRBD2	TGCAGCGCTGGGACTAGCGGCTCCTACGAGCAGTACTTC	CSAGTSGSYEQYF
-	TRBV7-3	TRBJ2-4	-	TGTGCCAGCAGCGAAGGGACGGGAAACATTCAGTACTTC	CASSEGTGNIQYF
-	TRBV20-1	TRBJ1-6	TRBD1	TGCAGTGCTAGAGACGGACAGGGGAGAGGGTCACCCCTCCACTTT	CSARDGQGRGSPLHF
few	TRBV9	TRBJ2-2	-	TGTGCCAGCGGTGACCTTGGAGCCGGGGAGCTGTTTTTT	CASGDLGAGELFF
many	TRBV6-2/TRBV6-3	TRBJ2-7	-	TGTGCTAGCAGCCCTCTCTACGAGCAGTACTTC	CASSPLYEQYF
-	TRBV11-2	TRBJ1-2	-	TGTGCCAGCAGCTTAGGAGCGGATGGTGGCTACACCTTC	CASSLGADGGYTF
few	TRBV12-3/TRBV12-4	TRBJ1-1	TRBD1	TGTGCCAGCAGTTTATGGAGCTGGGACAGACCTTACCTTGAAGCTTTCTTT	CASSLWSWDRPYLEAFF
-	TRBV7-2	TRBJ1-2	-	TGTGCCAGCAGCTTATCTTGGGGAGGCTACACCTTC	CASSLSWGGYTF
few	TRBV2	TRBJ2-7	TRBD2	TGTGCCAGCAGTGAATCTAGCGGGAAAATCTACGAGCAGTACTTC	CASSESSGKIYEQYF